Listed here are 2 T cell receptor beta chains from one sample, sequenced in a study of long-term antiretroviral therapy in people with HIV. With survey level as its setting, the immunoSEQ assay was v3.0. Method: immunoSEQ multiplex PCR; TCRdb's copy keeps in-frame clones and lacks some. Seen here are around 37,000 clones, approximately 85% observed once, and the top ten hold almost 4.5%. The source material was unsorted PBMCs, sampled around 3.3 years after starting antiretroviral therapy. All receptors come from a man younger than 35 with HIV.

The chain couples TRBV27 to TRBJ2-7; TRBD1 matches at 11 bases. The V and J ends lost 3 bases and 3 bases, in that order; junction bases with no gene match: 1. The CDR3 runs 14 residues. In germline, CDR1 is MNHEY, CDR2 SMNVEV (reference sequence). As DNA, the CDR3 is TGTGCCAGCAGTTTCGGGACAGGGGGCTACGAGCAGTACTTC. This sequence encodes CASSFGTGGYEQYF.

The chain links TRBV28 to TRBJ1-5; D remains unclear. CDR3 size: 13 residues. The germline V and J ends were trimmed by 3 bases and 4 bases, with 7 bases remaining between them. Germline V lookup: CDR1 MDHEN, CDR2 SYDVKM. The CDR3 nucleotides read TGTGCCAGCAGTTTGCAAGCGAATCAGCCCCAGCATTTT. It codes for CASSLQANQPQHF.